The T cell receptor beta chain under discussion was sequenced for a study of T cells in Graves' hyperthyroidism and ophthalmopathy. The length of the CDR3 is 11 residues. The V gene lost 5 bases and the J gene lost 5 bases, with 7 bases spanning the gap. Per germline, CDR1 SEHNR and CDR2 FQNEAQ (reference sequence). This clonotype was observed a handful of times. RNA transcripts served as the template for amplifying TCR beta CDR3 regions. When the TCR CDR3 underwent first-round RT-PCR, the HTBI primer set was used. TCRdb independently ran MiXCR on the multiplex PCR reads; one entry per CDR3 protein. Among hundreds of thousands of distinct CDR3 sequences listed, approximately 15% were seen once. Patients were excluded because of uncontrolled infection, other autoimmune disease, pregnancy or lactation.

The clonotype was recovered from a woman aged 45-59 years with Graves' ophthalmopathy. The sequenced sample consisted of blood. The chain joins TRBV7-9 to TRBJ2-7; D unclear. CDR3 coding DNA: TGTGCCAGCAGCACTCGGAACGAGCAGTACTTC. Protein: CASSTRNEQYF.